These 12 T cell receptor beta chains originate from one sample sequenced in a study of identical twins. Each CDR3 protein gets one entry after TCRdb re-called the 5' RACE reads with MiXCR. This table holds about 810,000 distinct CDR3 sequences, roughly 12% found once. The sample also formed part of further work on yellow fever vaccine responses in identical twins.

Sequenced: PBMCs. These receptors were taken from a woman between 18 and 30 years old in good health.

This clonotype was seen a handful of times. This chain links TRBV11-1 with TRBJ1-3; weak D call: TRBD1 (6 bases). Trimming stripped 3 bases from V and 2 bases from J, with 20 bases between. CDR3 length: 18 residues. CDR1 is SGHAT and CDR2 is FQDESV in the germline V gene (reference sequence). CDR3 DNA: TGTGCCAGCAGCTTTAACAGGGACCCTCCCAGTACTGGAAACACCATATATTTT. Its protein is CASSFNRDPPSTGNTIYF.

This clonotype was observed a handful of times. The chain combines TRBV6-5 with TRBJ2-3; 12 nucleotides match TRBD2. The V segment lost 2 bases and the J segment 4 bases; nucleotides outside the gene matches: 10. Germline V gene lookup returns CDR1 MNHEY and CDR2 SVGAGI. CDR3 size: 18 residues. Written as DNA, the CDR3 is TGTGCCAGCAGTTACGGGGGGCTAGCGGGAGGGTATGCAGATACGCAGTATTTT. Its protein is CASSYGGLAGGYADTQYF.

The V and J genes are TRBV18 and TRBJ2-7, with D maybe TRBD2 (7 bases). V was cut by 2 bases and J by 2 bases, with 13 bases left in between. The V gene's germline CDR1 is KGHSH and CDR2 LQKENI. This CDR3 is 15 amino acids long. The CDR3 is CASSPGEGGAYEQYV. In DNA form, the CDR3 reads TGTGCCAGCTCACCAGGGGAGGGGGGGGCCTACGAGCAGTACGTC.

The sample holds a few counts of this clonotype. The genes are TRBV2 and TRBJ2-5; TRBD2 matches at 11 bases. V trimming: 9 bases; J trimming: 2 bases; junction bases outside the gene matches: 8. Germline V gene lookup returns CDR1 SNHLY and CDR2 FYNNEI. The CDR3 sequence is 15 residues long. The CDR3 bases are TGTGCCAGAGGACTAGCGGGTGGTATACAAGAGACCCAGTACTTC. Its protein product is CARGLAGGIQETQYF.

This clonotype was counted at least ten times. The gene calls are TRBV3-1 and TRBJ2-3; 8 bases are a match to TRBD1. Looked up from germline, CDR1 is LGHDT and CDR2 is YNNKEL (reference sequence). The CDR3 spans 14 residues. Germline trimming cut 1 base from V and 4 bases from J; bases unmatched to any gene: 1. The CDR3 nucleotides read TGTGCCAGCAGCCAAGCAGGGGGCCCAGATACGCAGTATTTT. Translation gives CASSQAGGPDTQYF.

This clonotype has only a few counts. The CDR3 loop is CSVLGGAVNEQFF. The CDR3 DNA follows: TGCAGCGTTCTCGGCGGAGCAGTGAATGAGCAGTTCTTC. The V call is TRBV29-1, the J call TRBJ2-1, with D hard to call. V was clipped by 5 bases and J by 7 bases, with 15 bases between them. This CDR3 region has 13 residues. Germline V gene lookup returns CDR1 SQVTM and CDR2 ANQGSEA.

The chain uses TRBV28 and TRBJ2-2, with D perhaps being TRBD1 or TRBD2 (6 bases each). V gave up 2 bases and J gave up 2 bases, with 18 bases separating them. Germline V gene lookup returns CDR1 MDHEN and CDR2 SYDVKM. The length of the CDR3 is 18 residues. This CDR3 reads CASSLGFGRGTNTGELFF. In DNA form, the CDR3 reads TGTGCCAGCAGTTTAGGGTTTGGTAGGGGGACTAACACCGGGGAGCTGTTTTTT.

Here the CDR3 reads CASSLDLTSAYTGELFF. The CDR3 nucleotides read TGTGCCAGCAGCTTAGATCTGACTAGCGCTTACACCGGGGAGCTGTTTTTT. The chain is built from TRBV11-2 and TRBJ2-2; 8 bases are shared with TRBD2. This CDR3 has 17 amino acids. Germline lookup yields CDR1 SGHAT and CDR2 FQNNGV. V shed 0 bases, J shed 3 bases, and the junction held 6 bases outside the gene matches.

This clonotype was seen a handful of times. The chain combines TRBV20-1 with TRBJ2-7, with TRBD2 matching 7 bases. The CDR3 spans 12 residues. CDR1 and CDR2 from the germline V gene are DFQATT and SNEGSKA (reference sequence). Trimming at V came to 5 bases and at J to 4 bases, leaving 5 bases not matched to a gene. CDR3 nucleotide sequence: TGCAGTGCTCAAGCGGGATCGTACGAGCAGTACTTC. It codes for CSAQAGSYEQYF.

This chain joins TRBV15 and TRBJ1-2; D is unresolved. Trimming pared 0 bases from V and 8 bases from J, leaving 13 bases between. The CDR3 runs 14 residues. Germline assignment: CDR1 LNHNV and CDR2 YYDKDF (reference sequence). In DNA form, the CDR3 reads TGTGCCACCAGCAGAGACGACCCTGACTGGGGCTACACCTTC. This codes for CATSRDDPDWGYTF.

The chain couples TRBV6-1 to TRBJ1-1, with a tentative D call TRBD1 (5 bases). V was pared by 7 bases and J by 4 bases, with 16 bases between. The CDR3 has 14 residues. Per germline, CDR1 MNHNS and CDR2 SASEGT. The CDR3 is CASIPPGRVTEAFF. The CDR3 DNA is TGTGCCAGCATCCCCCCGGGGCGGGTCACTGAAGCTTTCTTT.

This chain links TRBV29-1 with TRBJ2-5; 8 bases agree with TRBD2. J was trimmed by 5 bases and V by 8 bases; bases with no gene match: 13. The CDR3 has 14 residues. Germline assignment: CDR1 SQVTM and CDR2 ANQGSEA. In DNA, the CDR3 is TGCAGCAGTCGGATAGCGGGGCCCTGGGAGACCCAGTACTTC. This sequence encodes CSSRIAGPWETQYF.